What follows are 10 T cell receptor beta chains derived from one specimen sequenced in a study of blood T cell repertoires in COVID-19. Clones were read by immunoSEQ multiplex PCR, and TCRdb kept only the in-frame ones, dropping some. Among more than 45,000 clones listed, 85% to 90% were seen once. Specimen: peripheral blood. The receptors stem from a man between 60 and 70 years old with acute or convalescent COVID-19.

The chain carries TRBV28 and TRBJ1-4; D unresolved. Germline V gives CDR1 MDHEN, CDR2 SYDVKM. The ends were cut back, 8 bases at V and 3 bases at J, with 16 bases in the middle. The CDR3 is 15 amino acids. CDR3 coding DNA: TGTGCCAGCCGTGATTATCAGGAATCTAATGAAAAACTGTTTTTT. Its protein is CASRDYQESNEKLFF.

The chain links TRBV9 to TRBJ1-2, with 9 nucleotides matching TRBD1. With V trimmed by 2 bases and J by 4 bases, 3 bases remained unmatched. The CDR3 totals 14 residues. The germline gives CDR1 SGDLS, CDR2 YYNGEE. The CDR3 here is CASSVLTGGYGYTF. In DNA, the CDR3 is TGTGCCAGCAGCGTTTTGACAGGGGGCTATGGCTACACCTTC.

The chain uses TRBV11-3 and TRBJ2-1; D not resolved. The germline V gene encodes CDR1 SGHNT and CDR2 YENEEA. The CDR3 is 14 residues long. Trimming removed 1 base at V and 5 bases at J, with 9 bases between. The CDR3 reads CASSLVAGNNEQFF. CDR3 nucleotide sequence: TGTGCCAGCAGCTTAGTGGCAGGTAACAATGAGCAGTTCTTC.

This clone is a singleton in its sample. V is TRBV5-8 and J is TRBJ2-7; 7 bases are shared with TRBD1. The CDR3 covers 14 residues. Germline V gives CDR1 SGHTS, CDR2 YDEGEE. Unmatched junction bases numbered 6, after V lost 3 bases and J lost 3 bases. This CDR3 reads CASSSRTGGYEQYF. DNA for the CDR3: TGTGCCAGCAGCTCGCGGACAGGAGGCTACGAGCAGTACTTC.

The chain couples TRBV24-1 to TRBJ2-5, with 7 nucleotides matching TRBD1. After removal of 3 bases from V and 5 bases from J, the junction contained 5 bases not matched to a gene. CDR1 and CDR2 (germline): KGHDR, SFDVKD. This CDR3 is 14 amino acids long. The CDR3 is CATSDVTGVETQYF. The CDR3 bases are TGTGCCACCAGTGATGTTACAGGGGTCGAGACCCAGTACTTC.

This clone was seen only once. V usage is TRBV19 and J usage is TRBJ1-1, with D uncertain. Trimming took off 11 bases at V and 1 base at J, with 17 bases between the two ends. The length of the CDR3 is 14 residues. Germline V gene data show CDR1 as LNHDA and CDR2 as SQIVND (reference sequence). The CDR3 loop reads CASLRRAQNTEAFF. The CDR3 DNA sequence: TGTGCCTCCCTTAGGCGGGCCCAGAACACTGAAGCTTTCTTT.

The CDR3 loop reads CASSFWQGSYEQYF. The CDR3 nucleotides read TGTGCCAGCAGTTTTTGGCAGGGCTCCTACGAGCAGTACTTC. The chain is built from TRBV28 and TRBJ2-7; D may be TRBD1 (5 bases). The V end was cut by 3 bases, the J end by 0 bases, with 9 bases between. The CDR3 consists of 14 residues. Germline loops: CDR1 MDHEN, CDR2 SYDVKM.

In its sample, this clone was seen once. The chain combines TRBV6-2 or TRBV6-3 with TRBJ1-5; TRBD1 might be the D (5 bases). Trimming pared 2 bases from V and 9 bases from J, leaving 11 bases between. The germline V gene has CDR1 MNHEY and CDR2 SVGEGT. CDR3 size: 13 residues. The CDR3 nucleotides are TGTGCCAGCAGTTACGGGAGGGGTTGGCCCCAGCATTTT. This gives the protein CASSYGRGWPQHF.

CDR3 in DNA: TGTGCCAGCAGCGTAGACGGGGGACGAATAGGAAACACCATATATTTT. This encodes CASSVDGGRIGNTIYF. This chain uses TRBV9 with TRBJ1-3; maybe TRBD1 (5 bases). V lost 0 bases, J lost 4 bases, and 14 bases lay in between. Germline assignment: CDR1 SGDLS and CDR2 YYNGEE. This CDR3 is built from 16 residues.

The gene calls are TRBV5-1 and TRBJ2-7; tentative D call: TRBD2 (5 bases). From germline, CDR1 is SGHRS and CDR2 YFSETQ. V was cut by 4 bases and J by 12 bases, with 20 bases left in between. The CDR3 is 13 residues long. The CDR3: CASSPEFRGLRYF. The CDR3 DNA is TGCGCCAGCAGCCCCGAATTCCGGGGTTTGCGGTACTTC.